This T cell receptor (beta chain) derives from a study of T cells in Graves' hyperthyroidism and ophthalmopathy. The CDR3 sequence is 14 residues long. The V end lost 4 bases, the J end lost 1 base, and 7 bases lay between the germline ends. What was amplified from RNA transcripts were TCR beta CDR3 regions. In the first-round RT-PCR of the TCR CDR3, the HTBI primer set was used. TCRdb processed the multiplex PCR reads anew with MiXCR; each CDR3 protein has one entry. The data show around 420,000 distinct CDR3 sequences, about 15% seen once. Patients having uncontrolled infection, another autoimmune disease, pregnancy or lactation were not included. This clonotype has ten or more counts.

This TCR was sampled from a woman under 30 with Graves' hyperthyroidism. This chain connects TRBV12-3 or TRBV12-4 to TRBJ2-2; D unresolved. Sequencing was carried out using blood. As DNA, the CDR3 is TGTGCCAGCAGTTGGATACTGAACACCGGGGAGCTGTTTTTT. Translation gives CASSWILNTGELFF.